The present entry profiles one TCR beta chain with its context. This CDR3 is 15 amino acids long. CDR1 and CDR2 from the germline V gene are SGHRS and YFSETQ. V was pared by 4 bases and J by 1 base, with 6 bases of the junction left unmatched. The record originates from a study of blood T cell repertoires in COVID-19. Study summary: The cDNA or gDNA used as material had been derived from T cells, B-cell-depleted T cells, or PBMCs.

Clones were read by immunoSEQ multiplex PCR, and TCRdb kept only the in-frame ones, dropping some. The sample lists 250,000 to 400,000 clones, over 85% occurring once. Participants, about 18 to 90 years old, spanned about two dozen US areas. Sequencing was carried out using PBMCs or T cells enriched from blood (not recorded which). This chain links TRBV5-1 with TRBJ1-1; 8 bases are a match to TRBD1. This clonotype originated in a man aged 55 to 70 who had recovered from COVID-19. This CDR3 reads CASSGGQGQNTEAFF. The DNA of the CDR3 is TGCGCCAGCAGCGGCGGACAGGGCCAGAACACTGAAGCTTTCTTT.